The rows below give T cell receptor beta chains drawn from one sample of a study of blood T cell repertoires in COVID-19. Profiled with immunoSEQ multiplex PCR; TCRdb holds only in-frame clones, not every one. Seen here are approximately 240,000 clones, around 82% observed once, and the top ten hold about 2.1%. What was sequenced was peripheral blood. These TCRs come from an older woman with acute or convalescent COVID-19. Each CDR3 is given with its conserved first and last residue. The order of the fields is clone size, D gene, J gene, V gene, CDR3 protein, CDR3 DNA. The D gene is left open where the match is weak. Where a row states a size, it is once, few, many or the class of an expanded clone; other rows omit it.

-	TRBD2	TRBJ2-5	TRBV5-1	CASSWGLAGGYQETQYF	TGCGCCAGCAGCTGGGGACTAGCGGGGGGGTACCAAGAGACCCAGTACTTC
-	-	TRBJ1-1	TRBV12-2	CASRLKRQGENTEAFF	TGTGCAAGTCGCTTAAAACGACAGGGAGAAAATACTGAAGCTTTCTTT
-	-	TRBJ1-5	TRBV6-5	CASAAGANQPQHF	TGTGCCAGCGCAGCAGGGGCCAATCAGCCCCAGCATTTT
-	TRBD1	TRBJ1-2	TRBV20-1	CSASLRLADRGAGGYTF	TGCAGTGCTAGTCTCCGTTTGGCAGACAGGGGGGCCGGGGGCTACACCTTC
once	-	TRBJ1-1	TRBV28	CASSRRRTAANTEAFF	TGTGCCAGCAGTCGCCGGCGGACAGCCGCAAACACTGAAGCTTTCTTT
-	-	TRBJ2-1	TRBV5-6	CASSLARVEQFF	TGTGCCAGCAGCTTAGCCAGGGTCGAGCAGTTCTTC
-	TRBD1	TRBJ1-2	TRBV5-1	CASSTGQGIYGYTF	TGCGCCAGCAGCACGGGACAGGGAATCTATGGCTACACCTTC
-	-	TRBJ2-7	TRBV6-1	CASSERGYEQYF	TGTGCCAGCAGTGAGCGGGGCTACGAGCAGTACTTC
-	TRBD1	TRBJ1-6	TRBV4-3	CASSQGQGTPLHF	TGCGCCAGCAGCCAAGGACAGGGAACACCCCTCCACTTT
few	-	TRBJ1-6	TRBV4-1	CASSQDRSSNSPLHF	TGCGCCAGCAGCCAAGATAGGAGCTCTAATTCACCCCTCCACTTT
-	-	TRBJ1-2	TRBV12-3/TRBV12-4	CASSLGTLPYTF	TGTGCCAGCAGTTTGGGCACTCTACCCTACACCTTC
-	TRBD2	TRBJ2-1	TRBV7-2	CASSFSGGRDKEQFF	TGTGCCAGCAGCTTTAGCGGGGGGCGTGACAAAGAGCAGTTCTTC
-	-	TRBJ1-1	TRBV12-3/TRBV12-4	CASRTTAEAFF	TGTGCCAGCAGGACGACAGCTGAAGCTTTCTTT
-	TRBD2	TRBJ2-3	TRBV2	CASSERLAGSDTQYF	TGTGCCAGCAGTGAACGACTAGCGGGCTCAGATACGCAGTATTTT
-	TRBD1	TRBJ1-2	TRBV2	CATQSDRVYGYTF	TGTGCCACCCAATCTGACAGGGTTTATGGCTACACCTTC
-	-	TRBJ1-5	TRBV6-5	CATTQGSLSNQPQHF	TGTGCCACTACACAGGGATCTCTTAGCAATCAGCCCCAGCATTTT
once	TRBD1	TRBJ1-3	TRBV28	CASSSGTGTGNTIYF	TGTGCCAGCAGTTCCGGGACAGGGACTGGAAACACCATATATTTT
-	-	TRBJ2-1	TRBV4-1	CASSRSEISSYNEQFF	TGCGCCAGCAGCCGCTCCGAAATCAGCTCCTACAATGAGCAGTTCTTC
-	TRBD1	TRBJ1-1	TRBV2	CASRGQGVTEAFF	TGTGCCAGCAGGGGACAGGGAGTAACTGAAGCTTTCTTT
-	-	TRBJ1-2	TRBV5-6	CASSLVSGAANYGYTF	TGTGCCAGCAGCTTGGTGTCTGGGGCAGCTAACTATGGCTACACCTTC
-	-	TRBJ1-2	TRBV5-4	CASSLNSLVHIYGYTF	TGTGCCAGCAGCTTAAACAGTCTCGTTCATATCTATGGCTACACCTTC
-	TRBD2	TRBJ2-7	TRBV6-1	CASSARGSGGSTTTYEQYF	TGTGCCAGCAGTGCACGAGGTAGCGGGGGGTCCACAACTACCTACGAGCAGTACTTC
-	TRBD1	TRBJ2-2	TRBV19	CASPRDRRAGELFF	TGTGCCAGTCCGCGGGACAGGCGGGCCGGGGAGCTGTTTTTT
-	-	TRBJ1-2	TRBV6-2/TRBV6-3	CASSSGAYGYTF	TGTGCCAGCAGTTCAGGGGCCTATGGCTACACCTTC
-	-	TRBJ1-5	TRBV5-1	CASSPSGGSNQPQHF	TGCGCCAGCAGCCCCAGCGGGGGGTCTAATCAGCCCCAGCATTTT
-	TRBD1	TRBJ2-7	TRBV6-5	CASSPEGQGDEQYF	TGTGCCAGCAGTCCAGAGGGACAGGGGGACGAGCAGTACTTC
-	-	TRBJ2-1	TRBV13	CASSFRWGGPVEQFF	TGTGCCAGCAGCTTTCGGTGGGGGGGGCCAGTTGAGCAGTTCTTC
-	TRBD1	TRBJ1-6	TRBV6-5	CASSYDGTVGSPLHF	TGTGCCAGCAGTTACGACGGGACAGTTGGGTCACCCCTCCACTTT
-	-	TRBJ1-3	TRBV28	CASSFRGELSGNTIYF	TGTGCCAGCAGTTTCAGGGGTGAACTCTCTGGAAACACCATATATTTT
-	TRBD1	TRBJ2-7	TRBV11-2	CASSGTDRGGTAEQYF	TGTGCCAGCAGCGGGACCGACAGGGGTGGAACTGCCGAGCAGTACTTC
-	-	TRBJ2-7	TRBV3-1/TRBV3-2	CASSQVGGCDEQYF	TGTGCCAGCAGCCAAGTCGGCGGTTGCGACGAGCAGTACTTC
-	-	TRBJ2-5	TRBV29-1	CSVVRGGQETQYF	TGCAGCGTTGTAAGGGGGGGGCAAGAGACCCAGTACTTC
-	-	TRBJ1-5	TRBV7-9	CASSLGTNQPQHF	TGTGCCAGCAGCTTAGGGACTAATCAGCCCCAGCATTTT
-	TRBD2	TRBJ2-7	TRBV12-3/TRBV12-4	CASTAGGGHEQYF	TGTGCCAGCACCGCGGGGGGGGGCCACGAGCAGTACTTC
-	-	TRBJ1-6	TRBV7-8	CASSLEGSSYNSPLHF	TGTGCCAGCAGCTTAGAAGGGAGCTCCTATAATTCACCCCTCCACTTT
-	-	TRBJ2-5	TRBV2	CASKEVGETQYF	TGTGCCAGCAAGGAGGTGGGAGAGACCCAGTACTTC
-	-	TRBJ1-6	TRBV11-2	CASRLDRNSYNSPLHF	TGTGCCAGCAGACTTGACAGGAACTCCTATAATTCACCCCTCCACTTT
-	TRBD1	TRBJ2-1	TRBV6-6	CASSQNPGQGFGYEQFF	TGTGCCAGCAGTCAAAACCCGGGACAGGGTTTTGGCTATGAGCAGTTCTTC
-	TRBD1	TRBJ1-1	TRBV27	CASKGQGNTEAFF	TGTGCCAGCAAGGGACAGGGCAACACTGAAGCTTTCTTT
-	-	TRBJ2-5	TRBV9	CASSVGGGRDETQYF	TGTGCCAGCAGCGTAGGTGGCGGGCGGGACGAGACCCAGTACTTC
once	-	TRBJ1-1	TRBV6-5	CASSRSTGTEAFF	TGTGCCAGCAGTCGCTCGACAGGCACTGAAGCTTTCTTT
-	-	TRBJ1-6	TRBV2	CASSERGERPLHF	TGTGCCAGCAGTGAAAGGGGTGAGAGGCCCCTCCACTTT
-	TRBD1	TRBJ1-2	TRBV29-1	CSATTPGTGNYGYTF	TGCAGCGCTACCACCCCCGGGACAGGCAACTATGGCTACACCTTC
-	-	TRBJ1-1	TRBV5-3	CARREGRTMNTEAFF	TGTGCCAGAAGGGAGGGCAGAACAATGAACACTGAAGCTTTCTTT
-	-	TRBJ1-1	TRBV5-1	CASSAQGWSTEAFF	TGCGCCAGCAGTGCCCAGGGTTGGAGCACTGAAGCTTTCTTT